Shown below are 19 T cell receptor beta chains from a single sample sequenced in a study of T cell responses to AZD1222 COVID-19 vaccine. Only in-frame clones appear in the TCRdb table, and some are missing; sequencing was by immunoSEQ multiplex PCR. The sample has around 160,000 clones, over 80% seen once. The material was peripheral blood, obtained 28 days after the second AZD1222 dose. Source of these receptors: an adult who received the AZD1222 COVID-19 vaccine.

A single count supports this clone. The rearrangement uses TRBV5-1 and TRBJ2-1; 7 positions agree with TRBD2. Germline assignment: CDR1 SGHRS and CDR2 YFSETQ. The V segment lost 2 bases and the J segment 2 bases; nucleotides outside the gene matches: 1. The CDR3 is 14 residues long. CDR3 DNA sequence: TGCGCCAGCAGCTTAACTAGCGCCTACAATGAGCAGTTCTTC. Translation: CASSLTSAYNEQFF.

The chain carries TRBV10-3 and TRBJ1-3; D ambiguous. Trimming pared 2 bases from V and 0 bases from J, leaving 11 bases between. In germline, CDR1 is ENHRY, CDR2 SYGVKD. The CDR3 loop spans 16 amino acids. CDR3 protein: CAISEKSTYSGNTIYF. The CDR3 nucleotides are TGTGCCATCAGTGAGAAGAGTACCTACTCTGGAAACACCATATATTTT.

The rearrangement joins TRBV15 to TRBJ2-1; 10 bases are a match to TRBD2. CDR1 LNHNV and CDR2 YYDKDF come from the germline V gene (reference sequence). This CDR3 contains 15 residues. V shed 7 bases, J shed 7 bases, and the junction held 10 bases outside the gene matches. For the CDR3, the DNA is TGTGCCACCACTACGCGAGCGGGAGGGAGTAATGAGCAGTTCTTC. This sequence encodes CATTTRAGGSNEQFF.

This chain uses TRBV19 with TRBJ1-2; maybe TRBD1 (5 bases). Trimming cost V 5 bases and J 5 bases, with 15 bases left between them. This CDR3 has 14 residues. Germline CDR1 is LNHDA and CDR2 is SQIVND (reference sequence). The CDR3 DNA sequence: TGTGCCAGTAGTCCAGATAGGGGCAGATATGGCTACACCTTC. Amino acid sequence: CASSPDRGRYGYTF.

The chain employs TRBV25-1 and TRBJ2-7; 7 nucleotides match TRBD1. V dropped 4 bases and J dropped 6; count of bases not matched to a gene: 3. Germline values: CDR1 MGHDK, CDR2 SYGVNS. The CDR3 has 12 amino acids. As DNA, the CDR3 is TGTGCCAGCAGTGTAACAGGGGTCGAGCAGTACTTC. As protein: CASSVTGVEQYF.

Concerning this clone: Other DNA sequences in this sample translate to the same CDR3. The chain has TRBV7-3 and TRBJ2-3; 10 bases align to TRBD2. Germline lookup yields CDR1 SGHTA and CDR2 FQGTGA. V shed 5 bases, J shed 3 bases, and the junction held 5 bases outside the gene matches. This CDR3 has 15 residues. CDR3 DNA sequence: TGTGCCAGCAGCCGTCTAGCGGGAGTGACAGATACGCAGTATTTT. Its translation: CASSRLAGVTDTQYF.

The CDR3 DNA is TGTGCCAGTAGTTCGCTAGCGGGGGGCCTTAGCACAGATACGCAGTATTTT. Translating gives CASSSLAGGLSTDTQYF. The J gene is TRBJ2-3, the V gene TRBV19, with TRBD2 matching over 11 bases. The length of the CDR3 is 17 residues. Unmatched junction bases numbered 7, after V lost 5 bases and J lost 0 bases. Per the germline V gene, CDR1 is LNHDA and CDR2 is SQIVND (reference sequence).

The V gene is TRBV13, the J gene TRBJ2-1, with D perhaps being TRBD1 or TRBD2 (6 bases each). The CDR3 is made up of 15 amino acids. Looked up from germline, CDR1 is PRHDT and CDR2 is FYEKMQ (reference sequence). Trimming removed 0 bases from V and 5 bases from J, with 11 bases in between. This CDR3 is CASSLGWGADNEQFF. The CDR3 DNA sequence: TGTGCCAGCAGCTTAGGGTGGGGGGCGGACAATGAGCAGTTCTTC. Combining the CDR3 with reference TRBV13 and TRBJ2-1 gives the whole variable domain AAGVIQSPRHLIKEKRETATLKCYPIPRHDTVYWYQQGPGQDPQFLISFYEKMQSDKGSIPDRFSAQQFSDYHSELNMSSLELGDSALYFCASSLGWGADNEQFFGPGTRLTVL.

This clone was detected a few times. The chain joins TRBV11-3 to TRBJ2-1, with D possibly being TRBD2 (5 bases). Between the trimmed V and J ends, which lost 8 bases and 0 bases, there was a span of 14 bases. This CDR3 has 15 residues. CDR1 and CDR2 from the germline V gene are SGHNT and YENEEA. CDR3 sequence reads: CASRLRGSSYNEQFF. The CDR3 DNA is TGTGCCAGCCGCCTACGAGGGAGCTCCTACAATGAGCAGTTCTTC.

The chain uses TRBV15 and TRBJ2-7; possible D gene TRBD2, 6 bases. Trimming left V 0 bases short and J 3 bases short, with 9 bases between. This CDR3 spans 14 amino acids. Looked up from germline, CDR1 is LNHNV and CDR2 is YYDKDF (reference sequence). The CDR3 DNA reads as TGTGCCACCAGCAGAGAGGCGGGGCACTACGAGCAGTACTTC. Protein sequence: CATSREAGHYEQYF.

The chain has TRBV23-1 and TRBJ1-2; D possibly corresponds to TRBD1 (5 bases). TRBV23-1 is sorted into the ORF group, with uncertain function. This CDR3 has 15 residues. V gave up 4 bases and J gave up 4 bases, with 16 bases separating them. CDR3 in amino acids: CASSLRAGGSYGYTF. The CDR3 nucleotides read TGCGCCAGCAGTCTCCGGGCCGGGGGGAGCTATGGCTACACCTTC.

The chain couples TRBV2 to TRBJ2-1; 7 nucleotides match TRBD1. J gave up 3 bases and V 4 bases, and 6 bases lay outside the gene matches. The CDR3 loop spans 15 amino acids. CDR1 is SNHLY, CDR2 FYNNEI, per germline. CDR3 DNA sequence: TGTGCCAGCAGTGTGGACAGGAATATCTACAATGAGCAGTTCTTC. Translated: CASSVDRNIYNEQFF.

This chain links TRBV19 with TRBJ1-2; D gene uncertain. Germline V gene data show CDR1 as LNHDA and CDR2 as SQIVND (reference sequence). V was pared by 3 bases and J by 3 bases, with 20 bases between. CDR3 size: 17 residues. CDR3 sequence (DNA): TGTGCCAGTAGTATGGGTAGCTTGTGGTTCCCAGACTATGGCTACACCTTC. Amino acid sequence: CASSMGSLWFPDYGYTF.

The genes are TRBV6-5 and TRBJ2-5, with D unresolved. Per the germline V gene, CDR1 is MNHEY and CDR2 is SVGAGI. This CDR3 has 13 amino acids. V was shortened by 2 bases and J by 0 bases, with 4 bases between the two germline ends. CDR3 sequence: CASSYADQETQYF. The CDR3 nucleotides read TGTGCCAGCAGTTACGCCGACCAAGAGACCCAGTACTTC.

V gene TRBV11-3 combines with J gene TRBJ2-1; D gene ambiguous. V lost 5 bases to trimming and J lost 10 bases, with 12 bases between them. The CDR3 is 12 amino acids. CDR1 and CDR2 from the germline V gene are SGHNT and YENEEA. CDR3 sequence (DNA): TGTGCCAGCAGCCCTTCGGCGGCCGAGCAGTTCTTC. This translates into CASSPSAAEQFF.

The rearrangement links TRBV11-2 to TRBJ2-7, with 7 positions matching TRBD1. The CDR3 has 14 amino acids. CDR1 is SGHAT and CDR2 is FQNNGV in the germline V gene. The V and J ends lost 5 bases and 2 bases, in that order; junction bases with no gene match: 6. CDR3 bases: TGTGCCAGCAGCCCCCGACAGGGCCCCTACGAGCAGTACTTC. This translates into CASSPRQGPYEQYF.

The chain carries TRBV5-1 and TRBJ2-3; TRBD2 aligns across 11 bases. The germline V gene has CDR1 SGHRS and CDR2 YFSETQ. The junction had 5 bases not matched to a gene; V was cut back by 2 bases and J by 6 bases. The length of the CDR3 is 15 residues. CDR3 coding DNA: TGCGCCAGCAGCTTTAGCGGGGGGGCCGTGGATACGCAGTATTTT. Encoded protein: CASSFSGGAVDTQYF. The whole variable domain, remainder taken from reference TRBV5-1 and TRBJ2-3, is KAGVTQTPRYLIKTRGQQVTLSCSPISGHRSVSWYQQTPGQGLQFLFEYFSETQRNKGNFPGRFSGRQFSNSRSEMNVSTLELGDSALYLCASSFSGGAVDTQYFGPGTRLTVL.

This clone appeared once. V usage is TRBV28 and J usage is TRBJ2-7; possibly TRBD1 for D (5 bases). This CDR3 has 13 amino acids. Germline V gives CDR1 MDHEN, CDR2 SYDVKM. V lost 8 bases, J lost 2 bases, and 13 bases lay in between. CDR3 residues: CASGTGIAYEQYF. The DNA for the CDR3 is TGTGCCAGCGGAACAGGCATCGCCTACGAGCAGTACTTC.

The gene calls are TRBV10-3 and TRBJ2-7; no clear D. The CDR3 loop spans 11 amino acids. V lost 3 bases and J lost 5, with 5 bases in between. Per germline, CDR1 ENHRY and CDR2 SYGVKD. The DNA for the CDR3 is TGTGCCATCAGTGAACTTGACGAGCAGTACTTC. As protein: CAISELDEQYF.